Below, 31 T cell receptor beta chains from the same sample are listed, as sequenced in a study of T-cell reconstitution after alpha-beta-depleted transplantation in children. Unique molecular identifiers were incorporated into the prepared TCRbeta library. TCRdb itself ran the PCR reads through MiXCR, one entry per CDR3 protein. The sample holds 200,000 to 250,000 distinct CDR3 sequences, 9.5% to 13% seen once. The sample consisted of PBMCs, taken before TCRalphabeta/CD19-depleted stem cell transplant. The receptor set was obtained from a child younger than two with acute myeloid leukemia, due to receive a stem cell transplant.

This clonotype has a count of ten or more. This chain joins TRBV7-2 and TRBJ2-1, with 8 bases matching TRBD1. With V trimmed by 4 bases and J by 7 bases, 6 bases remained unmatched. The CDR3 extends over 14 amino acids. Germline V gene lookup returns CDR1 SGHTA and CDR2 FQGNSA. The CDR3 region is CASSSQGAPNEQFF. Here the CDR3 DNA reads TGTGCCAGCAGCTCCCAGGGGGCGCCTAATGAGCAGTTCTTC.

This clonotype was recorded many times. The chain joins TRBV3-1 to TRBJ2-2; D ambiguous. V was trimmed by 3 bases and J by 8 bases, leaving 4 bases between them. The germline V gene has CDR1 LGHDT and CDR2 YNNKEL (reference sequence). CDR3 length equals 11 residues. CDR3 loop: CASSQAGELFF. CDR3 nucleotides: TGTGCCAGCAGCCAGGCAGGGGAGCTGTTTTTT.

This clonotype came up a few times. The CDR3: CASSFWMGENTEAFF. CDR3 in DNA: TGTGCCAGCAGCTTTTGGATGGGGGAAAACACTGAAGCTTTCTTT. This rearrangement joins TRBV7-2 to TRBJ1-1; D may be TRBD1 (5 bases). The CDR3 runs to 15 residues. From germline, CDR1 is SGHTA and CDR2 FQGNSA. V was cut by 3 bases and J by 2 bases, with 13 bases left in between.

This clonotype showed up just a few times. The gene calls are TRBV19 and TRBJ2-2, with TRBD2 identical over 10 bases. The V gene end was trimmed by 5 bases and the J gene end by 3 bases; junction bases not matched to a gene: 9. This CDR3 comprises 17 residues. Germline CDR1 reads LNHDA; CDR2 reads SQIVND (reference sequence). The CDR3 sequence: CASSPWEGLAYTGELFF. CDR3 sequence (DNA): TGTGCCAGTAGTCCGTGGGAGGGACTAGCGTACACCGGGGAGCTGTTTTTT.

This clonotype was detected many times. This sequence joins TRBV29-1 and TRBJ1-5; 7 bases fit TRBD1. The CDR3 covers 14 residues. Germline CDR1 reads SQVTM; CDR2 reads ANQGSEA. J was trimmed by 3 bases and V by 6 bases; bases with no gene match: 8. The CDR3 region is CSVGGRGSNQPQHF. CDR3 coding DNA: TGCAGCGTGGGAGGCAGGGGGTCCAATCAGCCCCAGCATTTT.

This clonotype has a count of ten or more. The chain has TRBV20-1 and TRBJ2-1; 8 positions match TRBD1. With 3 bases clipped from V and 0 bases from J, the junction kept 1 base outside the gene matches. CDR1 and CDR2 (germline): DFQATT, SNEGSKA (reference sequence). The CDR3 totals 14 residues. The CDR3 region is CSARDRASYNEQFF. The CDR3 DNA follows: TGCAGTGCTAGGGACAGGGCCTCCTACAATGAGCAGTTCTTC.

This clonotype occurred many times. The rearrangement joins TRBV30 to TRBJ2-2; 14 nucleotides match TRBD2. There are 16 residues in the CDR3. CDR1 and CDR2 from the germline V gene are GTSNPN and SVGIG (reference sequence). With 6 bases clipped from V and 1 base from J, the junction kept 4 bases outside the gene matches. This CDR3 reads CACGLAGGLNTGELFF. In DNA form, the CDR3 reads TGTGCCTGTGGACTAGCGGGAGGTTTGAACACCGGGGAGCTGTTTTTT. Filled out from reference TRBV30 and TRBJ2-2, the complete variable domain reads SQTIHQWPATLVQPVGSPLSLECTVEGTSNPNLYWYRQAAGRGLQLLFYSVGIGQISSEVPQNLSASRPQDRQFILSSKKLLLSDSGFYLCACGLAGGLNTGELFFGEGSRLTVL.

The sample holds many counts of this clonotype. In DNA form, the CDR3 reads TGCAGTGCTCCCGTGGACGGTAAAAACATTCAGTACTTC. It is translated as CSAPVDGKNIQYF. The chain is built from TRBV20-1 and TRBJ2-4; unclear D gene. Germline loops: CDR1 DFQATT, CDR2 SNEGSKA (reference sequence). The CDR3 length is 13 residues. V was trimmed by 5 bases and J by 4 bases, leaving 12 bases between them.

This clonotype appeared many times. V is TRBV7-2 and J is TRBJ2-5; 7 positions match TRBD1. The germline V gene has CDR1 SGHTA and CDR2 FQGNSA. The CDR3 extends over 14 amino acids. J gave up 5 bases and V 4 bases, and 7 bases lay outside the gene matches. The CDR3 loop is CASSSRTGRETQYF. CDR3 sequence (DNA): TGTGCCAGCAGCTCCCGGACAGGACGCGAGACCCAGTACTTC. The variable domain in full, with the rest retrieved from reference TRBV7-2 and TRBJ2-5, is GAGVSQSPSNKVTEKGKDVELRCDPISGHTALYWYRQSLGQGLEFLIYFQGNSAPDKSGLPSDRFSAERTGGSVSTLTIQRTQQEDSAVYLCASSSRTGRETQYFGPGTRLLVL.

This clonotype has a handful of counts. V gene TRBV20-1 combines with J gene TRBJ1-6; D not resolved. The V gene lost 0 bases and the J gene lost 2 bases, with 14 bases spanning the gap. The CDR3 is made up of 17 amino acids. Per germline, CDR1 DFQATT and CDR2 SNEGSKA (reference sequence). The CDR3 is CSARDPTGGAYNSPLHF. CDR3 nucleotide sequence: TGCAGTGCTAGAGACCCCACCGGCGGGGCCTATAATTCACCCCTCCACTTT.

This clonotype showed up many times. The chain is built from TRBV7-9 and TRBJ1-1; D gene uncertain. Trimming stripped 1 base from V and 3 bases from J, with 6 bases between. The CDR3 consists of 13 residues. Germline CDR1 SEHNR, CDR2 FQNEAQ (reference sequence). This chain's CDR3 is CASSLVSDTEAFF. In DNA, the CDR3 is TGTGCCAGCAGCTTAGTATCGGACACTGAAGCTTTCTTT.

This clonotype was seen repeatedly, ten times or more. The rearrangement links TRBV14 to TRBJ2-3; D is uncertain. Germline V gene lookup returns CDR1 SGHDN and CDR2 FVKESK. Deletions cut 4 bases from V and 10 bases from J, with 12 bases between. The CDR3 loop spans 12 amino acids. The CDR3 reads CASSPHSGPQYF. The DNA for the CDR3 is TGTGCCAGCAGCCCCCACTCCGGGCCGCAGTATTTT.

The table lists this clonotype with many counts. The J gene is TRBJ1-3, the V gene TRBV5-5; D perhaps matches TRBD1 (5 bases). CDR1 is SGHKS and CDR2 is YYEKEE in the germline V gene (reference sequence). Trimming took 3 bases from V and 0 from J, leaving 13 bases between them. The CDR3 is made up of 16 amino acids. The DNA for the CDR3 is TGTGCCAGCAGCTGGGACGCCGCAAGCTCTGGAAACACCATATATTTT. This encodes CASSWDAASSGNTIYF.

This clonotype was counted many times. The CDR3 DNA is TGTGCCAGCAGCTTAGGATTAGCCCAATCCTACAATGAGCAGTTCTTC. It translates to CASSLGLAQSYNEQFF. This sequence joins TRBV7-2 and TRBJ2-1; D remains unclear. Trimming cost V 1 base and J 1 base, with 11 bases left between them. Germline CDR1 reads SGHTA; CDR2 reads FQGNSA. The CDR3 totals 16 residues.

In its sample, this clonotype was seen a few times. CDR3 sequence reads: CAWSPGLQETQYF. For the CDR3, the DNA is TGTGCCTGGAGTCCAGGGCTTCAAGAGACCCAGTACTTC. The chain carries TRBV30 and TRBJ2-5, with TRBD1 as a possible D gene (5 bases). Trimming removed 2 bases from V and 2 bases from J, with 9 bases in between. Germline V gene lookup returns CDR1 GTSNPN and CDR2 SVGIG (reference sequence). The length of the CDR3 is 13 residues.

Details on this clonotype: This may be a read error, as it is one base from a much larger clone. V is TRBV9 and J is TRBJ2-2; 9 bases match TRBD2. The V segment lost 6 bases and the J segment 2 bases; nucleotides outside the gene matches: 14. This CDR3 has 18 residues. CDR1 and CDR2 from the germline V gene are SGDLS and YYNGEE. The CDR3 DNA follows: TGTGCCAGCAAAGGGACTAGCCGCACCTTTGGCAACACCGGGGAGCTGTTTTTT. It codes for CASKGTSRTFGNTGELFF.

The rearrangement joins TRBV7-9 to TRBJ1-2; the D is unclear. Trimming cost V 7 bases and J 1 base, with 16 bases left between them. The CDR3 length is 15 residues. Germline values: CDR1 SEHNR, CDR2 FQNEAQ (reference sequence). Here the CDR3 reads CASNFGQRSNYGYTF. The CDR3 coding sequence is TGTGCCAGCAACTTCGGGCAGCGAAGTAACTATGGCTACACCTTC.

This chain links TRBV5-1 with TRBJ2-7, with 7 bases aligning to TRBD2. The CDR3 is 14 amino acids. The V segment lost 2 bases and the J segment 7 bases; nucleotides outside the gene matches: 9. Germline values: CDR1 SGHRS, CDR2 YFSETQ. CDR3 DNA sequence: TGCGCCAGCAGCTTTCTTGCGGGAGAAGGGGAGCAGTACTTC. Translation: CASSFLAGEGEQYF.

This chain links TRBV29-1 with TRBJ2-7; D perhaps matches TRBD1 (6 bases). The CDR3 consists of 13 residues. The germline V and J ends were trimmed by 4 bases and 5 bases, with 15 bases remaining between them. The germline V gene has CDR1 SQVTM and CDR2 ANQGSEA. DNA for the CDR3: TGCAGCGTTGGGGCAGGGGAAGGGAACGAGCAGTACTTC. Protein sequence: CSVGAGEGNEQYF.

This clonotype has at least ten counts. The rearrangement uses TRBV7-9 and TRBJ1-4; D uncertain. Trimming pared 5 bases from V and 0 bases from J, leaving 7 bases between. Germline values: CDR1 SEHNR, CDR2 FQNEAQ (reference sequence). This CDR3 has 14 amino acids. The CDR3 protein is CASSPGATNEKLFF. CDR3 DNA sequence: TGTGCCAGCAGCCCCGGAGCAACTAATGAAAAACTGTTTTTT.

This clonotype has a count of ten or more. The chain couples TRBV20-1 to TRBJ2-1; weak D call: TRBD2 (5 bases). Germline values: CDR1 DFQATT, CDR2 SNEGSKA (reference sequence). V lost 5 bases to trimming and J lost 7 bases, with 12 bases between them. The CDR3 is made up of 12 amino acids. The CDR3: CSAAGPVNEQFF. The CDR3 coding sequence is TGCAGTGCTGCGGGCCCCGTGAATGAGCAGTTCTTC.

This clonotype was picked up many times. The rearrangement joins TRBV20-1 to TRBJ2-1; 7 bases match TRBD2. The trim removed 1 base at V and 9 bases at J, leaving 6 bases unmatched. Germline V gene sequence: CDR1 DFQATT, CDR2 SNEGSKA (reference sequence). This CDR3 contains 13 residues. CDR3 amino acids: CSARGAGVVEQFF. In DNA, the CDR3 is TGCAGTGCTAGAGGGGCGGGAGTGGTTGAGCAGTTCTTC.

This clonotype was observed at least ten times. This chain connects TRBV11-3 to TRBJ1-1; D remains unclear. This CDR3 region has 15 residues. Germline V gene sequence: CDR1 SGHNT, CDR2 YENEEA. V lost 1 base to trimming and J lost 1 base, with 10 bases between them. CDR3 bases: TGTGCCAGCAGCTTAGGGTCCAACCCGAACACTGAAGCTTTCTTT. Protein product: CASSLGSNPNTEAFF.

The chain carries TRBV5-1 and TRBJ2-7, with 14 positions matching TRBD2. CDR1 and CDR2 (germline): SGHRS, YFSETQ. V shed 4 bases, J shed 6 bases, and the junction held 12 bases outside the gene matches. The CDR3 sequence is 17 residues long. CDR3 nucleotides: TGCGCCAGCAGCAAGGCGCCCGAGACTAGCGGGAGGGGCGAGCAGTACTTC. Its protein product is CASSKAPETSGRGEQYF.

As for this clonotype: This may come from a read error, since a much larger clone is one base off. The V gene is TRBV29-1, the J gene TRBJ2-7; D is possibly TRBD1 or TRBD2 (5 bases each). CDR1 and CDR2 from the germline V gene are SQVTM and ANQGSEA. The CDR3 spans 13 residues. Trimming took 6 bases from V and 3 from J, leaving 15 bases between them. The CDR3 bases are TGCAGCGTGGGGGTGACAGAGGGCTACGAGCAGTACTTC. Translated, it gives CSVGVTEGYEQYF.

CDR3 region: CASSWTRINEQFF. The CDR3 bases are TGCGCCAGCAGCTGGACTAGAATCAATGAGCAGTTCTTC. The chain uses TRBV5-1 and TRBJ2-1; 7 bases align to TRBD2. V shed 3 bases and J 6 bases; nucleotides not matched to a gene: 3. There are 13 residues in the CDR3. CDR1 is SGHRS, CDR2 YFSETQ, per germline.

This clonotype has more than one count but fewer than ten. The CDR3 here is CASSAPGLGFTGELFF. Written as DNA, the CDR3 is TGTGCCAGCAGCGCCCCGGGACTAGGGTTTACCGGGGAGCTGTTTTTT. This sequence joins TRBV3-1 and TRBJ2-2, with TRBD2 identical over 8 bases. Germline CDR1 is LGHDT and CDR2 is YNNKEL (reference sequence). The CDR3 consists of 16 residues. The V segment lost 5 bases and the J segment 5 bases; nucleotides outside the gene matches: 10.

This clonotype came up many times. The chain uses TRBV19 and TRBJ1-2; unclear D gene. There are 14 residues in the CDR3. V was shortened by 2 bases and J by 3 bases, with 10 bases between the two germline ends. CDR1 is LNHDA and CDR2 is SQIVND in the germline V gene (reference sequence). This chain's CDR3 is CASSILGADYGYTF. Written as DNA, the CDR3 is TGTGCCAGTAGTATACTCGGAGCTGACTATGGCTACACCTTC.

Ten or more counts support this clonotype. The V gene is TRBV20-1, the J gene TRBJ1-1, with a possible D match to TRBD1 (5 bases). Germline V lookup: CDR1 DFQATT, CDR2 SNEGSKA (reference sequence). The V end was cut by 4 bases, the J end by 1 base, with 22 bases between. CDR3 length equals 17 residues. The CDR3 here is CSATPRVKGMWNTEAFF. CDR3 nucleotides: TGCAGTGCTACACCCAGGGTAAAGGGCATGTGGAACACTGAAGCTTTCTTT.

This clonotype appeared many times. The chain uses TRBV7-9 and TRBJ2-3; D unresolved. V was shortened by 2 bases and J by 4 bases, with 7 bases between the two germline ends. There are 13 residues in the CDR3. The germline gives CDR1 SEHNR, CDR2 FQNEAQ (reference sequence). This CDR3 is CASSLIRADTQYF. The CDR3 region has the DNA TGTGCCAGCAGCTTAATAAGGGCAGATACGCAGTATTTT.

V and J are TRBV19 and TRBJ2-1; D may be TRBD1 or TRBD2 (6 bases each). The CDR3 is 15 residues long. Germline-derived CDR1 and CDR2 are LNHDA and SQIVND (reference sequence). V lost 10 bases and J lost 10, with 26 bases in between. CDR3 in DNA: TGTGCCACCGCTCTTCCCGGGGGCCGGAAGTGGGAGCAGTTCTTC. Translated, it gives CATALPGGRKWEQFF.